This entry lists 23 T cell receptor beta chains sequenced from one sample in a study of beta chain features in type 1 diabetes. Reverse transcription of all isolated RNA meant that expressed TCRB transcripts were sequenced. This table comes from immunoSEQ multiplex PCR, and its TCRdb copy is limited to in-frame clones, with some not included. The sample lists some 150,000 clones, around a tenth occurring once. The sequenced material came from central memory CD4+ T cells from blood. These receptors all stem from a woman in her thirties or forties in good health.

This clone appeared a few times. V gene TRBV5-6 combines with J gene TRBJ2-2, with 8 bases that match TRBD1. Germline-derived CDR1 and CDR2 are SGHDT and YYEEEE. CDR3 length: 15 amino acids. V gave up 0 bases and J gave up 5 bases; unmatched junction bases: 3. The CDR3 nucleotides read TGTGCCAGCAGCTTGGTAACAGGGGGGACCGGGGAGCTGTTTTTT. Translating gives CASSLVTGGTGELFF.

This clone was recorded many times. Other DNA sequences of this sample code for an identical CDR3. V and J are TRBV9 and TRBJ2-7, with 9 bases identical to TRBD1. The CDR3 spans 14 residues. The germline gives CDR1 SGDLS, CDR2 YYNGEE. The V and J ends lost 2 bases and 2 bases, in that order; junction bases with no gene match: 2. The CDR3 loop is CASSVGQGPYEQYF. CDR3 bases: TGTGCCAGCAGCGTGGGACAGGGTCCCTACGAGCAGTACTTC. Based on the CDR3 plus reference TRBV9 and TRBJ2-7, the full variable domain is DSGVTQTPKHLITATGQRVTLRCSPRSGDLSVYWYQQSLDQGLQFLIQYYNGEERAKGNILERFSAQQFPDLHSELNLSSLELGDSALYFCASSVGQGPYEQYFGPGTRLTVT.

In its sample, this clone was seen a few times. The V gene is TRBV7-2, the J gene TRBJ2-5, with a tentative D call TRBD1 (5 bases). From germline, CDR1 is SGHTA and CDR2 FQGNSA. The CDR3 runs to 13 residues. V lost 1 base to trimming and J lost 4 bases, with 7 bases between them. The CDR3 nucleotides are TGTGCCAGCAGCTTAGAGGGGCCAGAGACCCAGTACTTC. Translated, it gives CASSLEGPETQYF.

J is TRBJ2-1 and V is TRBV19; TRBD2 matches 7 bases. The CDR3 length is 15 residues. V was pared by 6 bases and J by 5 bases, with 10 bases of the junction left unmatched. Germline CDR1 reads LNHDA; CDR2 reads SQIVND (reference sequence). CDR3 sequence (DNA): TGTGCCAGTAGAATGTCGGGGCTAGCGGACAATGAGCAGTTCTTC. It encodes CASRMSGLADNEQFF.

At least ten counts were recorded for this clone. This chain joins TRBV28 and TRBJ2-7; the match to TRBD2 covers 10 bases. CDR3 length equals 14 residues. Germline loops: CDR1 MDHEN, CDR2 SYDVKM. V was clipped by 4 bases and J by 5 bases; unmatched bases: 5. For the CDR3, the DNA is TGTGCCAGCAGTTCTAGCGGGGGACGTGACGAGCAGTACTTC. Its protein is CASSSSGGRDEQYF.

The chain uses TRBV2 and TRBJ1-5; D gene unclear. Trimming removed 3 bases from V and 0 bases from J, with 12 bases in between. The germline V gene has CDR1 SNHLY and CDR2 FYNNEI. The CDR3 is 16 residues long. The CDR3 DNA reads as TGTGCCAGCAGTGACGTGGCAGGATATAGCAATCAGCCCCAGCATTTT. It is translated as CASSDVAGYSNQPQHF.

The rearrangement joins TRBV5-1 to TRBJ1-1; D ambiguous. CDR3 length: 14 residues. The germline CDR1 and CDR2 sequences are SGHRS and YFSETQ. V gave up 0 bases and J gave up 1 base, with 7 bases separating them. CDR3 protein: CASSLVVPNTEAFF. In nucleotides, the CDR3 is TGCGCCAGCAGCTTGGTAGTTCCGAACACTGAAGCTTTCTTT.

The rearrangement uses TRBV9 and TRBJ2-2; 9 nucleotides align to TRBD1. The germline gives CDR1 SGDLS, CDR2 YYNGEE. The CDR3 spans 17 residues. Trimming removed 4 bases from V and 4 bases from J; junction bases left unmatched: 11. The CDR3 DNA follows: TGTGCCAGCAGCCCCCAGTCCGGGACAGGGATCACCGGGGAGCTGTTTTTT. Translating gives CASSPQSGTGITGELFF.

A few counts support this clone. The rearrangement uses TRBV14 and TRBJ2-1; a weak D match, TRBD2 (6 bases). The CDR3 length is 16 residues. Between the trimmed V and J ends, which lost 4 bases and 10 bases, there was a span of 23 bases. Looked up from germline, CDR1 is SGHDN and CDR2 is FVKESK. CDR3 coding DNA: TGTGCCAGCAGCCCCCTGTGGGGGGACGATGCTCGAGAGCAGTTCTTC. Its translation is CASSPLWGDDAREQFF.

The J gene is TRBJ1-6, the V gene TRBV27, with TRBD1 identical over 7 bases. The V and J ends lost 7 bases and 5 bases, in that order; junction bases with no gene match: 11. This CDR3 is 16 amino acids long. Germline CDR1 is MNHEY and CDR2 is SMNVEV (reference sequence). CDR3 residues: CASTPLDRVHNSPLHF. The CDR3 bases are TGTGCCAGCACCCCACTCGACAGGGTCCATAATTCACCCCTCCACTTT.

This chain links TRBV5-1 with TRBJ2-3; D is unresolved. Germline lookup yields CDR1 SGHRS and CDR2 YFSETQ. The V gene lost 2 bases and the J gene lost 7 bases, with 17 bases spanning the gap. The CDR3 contains 15 residues. The CDR3 DNA reads as TGCGCCAGCAGCTTAGGATTTGAGGTTGCAAATACGCAGTATTTT. Its protein is CASSLGFEVANTQYF.

This clone was observed a few times. The chain links TRBV5-1 to TRBJ1-4; no clear D gene. Germline V CDR1 and CDR2: SGHRS, YFSETQ. Between the trimmed V and J ends, which lost 0 bases and 5 bases, there was a span of 5 bases. The CDR3 extends over 13 amino acids. The CDR3 bases are TGCGCCAGCAGCTTGGACGGGAATGAAAAACTGTTTTTT. Amino acids: CASSLDGNEKLFF.

This clone appeared a few times. This chain links TRBV19 with TRBJ2-5; 8 bases are shared with TRBD1. The germline V gene encodes CDR1 LNHDA and CDR2 SQIVND (reference sequence). V lost 3 bases and J lost 5; bases outside the gene matches: 8. This CDR3 is 15 amino acids long. CDR3 residues: CASSIGQGISETQYF. For the CDR3, the DNA is TGTGCCAGTAGTATCGGACAGGGTATTTCGGAGACCCAGTACTTC.

This clone was recorded a few times. This chain connects TRBV6-5 to TRBJ1-1; weak D call: TRBD1 (5 bases). Trimming cost V 1 base and J 10 bases, with 10 bases left between them. The CDR3 has 12 amino acids. Germline V gives CDR1 MNHEY, CDR2 SVGAGI. CDR3 sequence (DNA): TGTGCCAGCAGTTACTTCCAGGGTACAGCTTTCTTT. Residues: CASSYFQGTAFF.

This clone has a handful of counts. The gene calls are TRBV5-1 and TRBJ1-1; D remains unclear. CDR3 length equals 14 residues. Looked up from germline, CDR1 is SGHRS and CDR2 is YFSETQ. V lost 4 bases to trimming and J lost 4 bases, with 14 bases between them. This chain's CDR3 is CASSPVAGGTEAFF. The DNA of the CDR3 is TGCGCCAGCAGCCCCGTGGCAGGTGGCACTGAAGCTTTCTTT.

In this sample, this clone turned up a few times. The gene calls are TRBV28 and TRBJ2-7; 12 nucleotides match TRBD1. Trimming cost V 8 bases and J 5 bases; bases outside gene matches: 10. The germline V gene encodes CDR1 MDHEN and CDR2 SYDVKM. There are 15 residues in the CDR3. The CDR3 loop is CASSGTGGLIDEQYF. The DNA for the CDR3 is TGTGCCAGCTCAGGGACAGGGGGCTTGATCGACGAGCAGTACTTC.

The table lists this clone with a few counts. This chain connects TRBV5-1 to TRBJ2-7; D possibly corresponds to TRBD1 (5 bases). The CDR3 is 13 amino acids. Trimming left V 4 bases short and J 2 bases short, with 10 bases between. The V gene's germline CDR1 is SGHRS and CDR2 YFSETQ. CDR3 residues: CASSRDSTYEQYF. Written as DNA, the CDR3 is TGCGCCAGCAGCCGAGACAGCACCTACGAGCAGTACTTC.

This clone was recorded a few times. The CDR3 loop is CASSFGLAGGHEQFF. CDR3 nucleotide sequence: TGTGCCAGCAGCTTTGGACTAGCGGGGGGGCATGAGCAGTTCTTC. The rearrangement uses TRBV7-9 and TRBJ2-1, with TRBD2 matching 15 bases. Germline CDR1 reads SEHNR; CDR2 reads FQNEAQ (reference sequence). CDR3 length: 15 amino acids. V lost 3 bases and J lost 8; bases outside the gene matches: 2.

This clone was observed a handful of times. This chain joins TRBV19 and TRBJ2-1; D ambiguous. This CDR3 comprises 16 residues. The V gene's germline CDR1 is LNHDA and CDR2 SQIVND (reference sequence). V lost 5 bases, J lost 0 bases, and 14 bases lay in between. For the CDR3, the DNA is TGTGCCAGTAGTCCCAGTGGCGGCATCTCCTACAATGAGCAGTTCTTC. It specifies CASSPSGGISYNEQFF.

This clone was recorded a few times. The V call is TRBV10-3, the J call TRBJ1-2; the D is unclear. This CDR3 has 16 residues. Germline CDR1 ENHRY, CDR2 SYGVKD. The V and J ends lost 3 bases and 1 base respectively, with 15 bases between them. The CDR3 is CAISERRAEDNYGYTF. CDR3 in DNA: TGTGCCATCAGTGAACGGAGGGCGGAGGATAACTATGGCTACACCTTC.

The chain has TRBV2 and TRBJ2-3; 8 positions match TRBD1. V trimming: 4 bases; J trimming: 1 base; junction bases outside the gene matches: 7. The CDR3 covers 16 residues. Per the germline V gene, CDR1 is SNHLY and CDR2 is FYNNEI. In DNA form, the CDR3 reads TGTGCCAGCAGTGTCGTAATGGGACAGGGCACAGATACGCAGTATTTT. It translates to CASSVVMGQGTDTQYF.

This clone has only a few counts. This rearrangement joins TRBV10-3 to TRBJ1-1, with 8 positions matching TRBD1. The J segment lost 1 base and the V segment lost 6 bases, leaving 1 base of the junction unmatched. The CDR3 runs 13 residues. Germline lookup yields CDR1 ENHRY and CDR2 SYGVKD. In nucleotides, the CDR3 is TGTGCCATCAGAGGACAGGGGAACACTGAAGCTTTCTTT. It yields the protein CAIRGQGNTEAFF.

This clone has at least ten counts. V and J are TRBV9 and TRBJ2-3; 9 bases align to TRBD2. Germline CDR1 SGDLS, CDR2 YYNGEE. V trimming: 6 bases; J trimming: 4 bases; junction bases outside the gene matches: 12. The CDR3 sequence is 16 residues long. DNA for the CDR3: TGTGCCAGCACCCCGAGGGCTAGCGGGGAGGCAGATACGCAGTATTTT. As protein: CASTPRASGEADTQYF.